These 5 T cell receptor beta chains came from one sample sequenced in a study of T cells in Graves' hyperthyroidism and ophthalmopathy. The CDR3 regions of TCR beta were amplified from RNA transcripts. The primer set for the first-round RT-PCR of the TCR CDR3 was HTBI. TCRdb recomputed calls from the multiplex PCR reads with MiXCR, one row per CDR3 protein. Counted here are about 98,000 distinct CDR3 sequences, 35% to 45% occurring once; the ten biggest clones make up roughly 10%. Material: peripheral blood or thyroid tissue (not recorded which). These receptor sequences come from a woman in her 30s with Graves' hyperthyroidism.

This clonotype was counted at least ten times. V is TRBV5-1 and J is TRBJ2-7; D unclear. The V end was cut by 0 bases, the J end by 3 bases, with 10 bases between. This CDR3 comprises 14 residues. From germline, CDR1 is SGHRS and CDR2 YFSETQ. The DNA for the CDR3 is TGCGCCAGCAGCTTGGAGGGCAGGAACTACGAGCAGTACTTC. Residues: CASSLEGRNYEQYF.

Ten or more counts support this clonotype. The rearrangement uses TRBV5-1 and TRBJ2-7; 7 bases align to TRBD2. This CDR3 region has 13 residues. CDR1 and CDR2 from the germline V gene are SGHRS and YFSETQ. With 2 bases clipped from V and 6 bases from J, the junction kept 5 bases outside the gene matches. The CDR3 spells CASSFQRLAEQYF. The CDR3 DNA sequence: TGCGCCAGCAGCTTCCAAAGACTAGCCGAGCAGTACTTC.

CDR3 sequence reads: CASSQGTSGTREQYF. CDR3 sequence (DNA): TGTGCCAGCAGCCAAGGGACTAGCGGGACACGCGAGCAGTACTTC. The gene calls are TRBV7-3 and TRBJ2-7, with TRBD2 matching 13 bases. Germline V lookup: CDR1 SGHTA, CDR2 FQGTGA. After removal of 5 bases from V and 6 bases from J, the junction contained 7 bases not matched to a gene. This CDR3 is 15 amino acids long.

The table lists this clonotype with many counts. The CDR3: CAISAGGKGNQPQHF. In nucleotides, the CDR3 is TGTGCCATCAGCGCCGGGGGCAAGGGCAATCAGCCCCAGCATTTT. This sequence joins TRBV10-3 and TRBJ1-5, with a tentative D call TRBD1 (6 bases). V was trimmed by 6 bases and J by 2 bases, leaving 14 bases between them. Germline CDR1 and CDR2: ENHRY and SYGVKD. The CDR3 is 15 residues long.

This clonotype was detected many times. The chain employs TRBV12-3 or TRBV12-4 and TRBJ1-5, with D possibly being TRBD1 (5 bases). V shed 3 bases and J shed 2 bases, with 11 bases lying between them. The CDR3 loop spans 15 amino acids. The CDR3 sequence: CASSFGQGRNQPQHF. For the CDR3, the DNA is TGTGCCAGCAGTTTTGGGCAGGGCCGCAATCAGCCCCAGCATTTT.